This T cell receptor beta chain was sequenced for a study of blood T cell repertoires in COVID-19. Study as a whole: COVID-19 samples collected from the United States, Italy and Spain covered acute and convalescent phases. The cDNA or gDNA used as material had been derived from T cells, B-cell-depleted T cells, or PBMCs.

The CDR3 contains 15 residues. Germline values: CDR1 KGHSH, CDR2 LQKENI. V lost 0 bases, J lost 5 bases, and 13 bases lay in between. Original data processing: Amplified reference gene primers provided the basis for estimating nucleated cell counts. Some clones are missing from TCRdb's copy, which holds only in-frame ones; the method was immunoSEQ multiplex PCR. V and J calls and clone size are as listed in that table; D and trimming were resolved from the DNA. The table includes approximately 120,000 clones, 70% to 80% detected once. Sequencing was done on a sample of peripheral blood. The receptor was isolated from a human donor in a cohort sampled during active COVID-19. The rearrangement joins TRBV18 to TRBJ2-5; D may be TRBD2 (6 bases). In nucleotides, the CDR3 is TGTGCCAGCTCACCACCACTAGCAGGGACGGAGACCCAGTACTTC. Translation: CASSPPLAGTETQYF.